This TCR beta chain was found in a study of blood T cell repertoires in COVID-19. About the research overall: COVID-19 samples from acute and convalescent phases originated in the United States, Italy and Spain. Nucleic acid was either cDNA or gDNA, and it came from T cells, B-cell-depleted T cells, or PBMCs.

Study processing details: Scientists estimated how many nucleated cells there were by amplifying reference gene primers. Clones were read by immunoSEQ multiplex PCR, and TCRdb kept only the in-frame ones, dropping some. V and J calls and clone size come straight from that table; D and trimming were deduced from the DNA. The repertoire includes over 140,000 clones, about 82% of them detected once, and under 6% sits in the top ten. Losses at the gene ends were 3 bases for V and 7 bases for J; bases not matched to a gene: 5. CDR3 length: 14 amino acids. Germline loops: CDR1 DFQATT, CDR2 SNEGSKA (reference sequence). This clone was counted a few times.

Source material: peripheral blood. This TCR came from an elderly woman with active or convalescent COVID-19. The chain joins TRBV20-1 to TRBJ1-6; TRBD1 matches at 8 bases. CDR3 sequence: CSASVDRVNSPLHF. DNA of the CDR3: TGCAGTGCTAGTGTGGACAGGGTAAATTCACCCCTCCACTTT.